The 24 T cell receptor beta chains below come from one sample, sequenced in a study of tissue T cells after allogeneic stem cell transplantation. Sequenced by immunoSEQ multiplex PCR; TCRdb stores in-frame clones only, minus some. The top ten clones hold about 33% of a sample with thousands of clones, around 50% of them seen once. Time point noted: mouse harvest day 14 after allogeneic transplant. Mouse grafts combined 10^7 T-cell-depleted bone marrow cells with 10^6 splenic CD5+ T cells. Sequencing was done on a sample of lymph node tissue. Receptor source: a female BALB/c mouse given C57BL/6 T cells with graft-versus-host disease after an allogeneic hematopoietic cell transplant.

Notes on this clone: Mouse gene names apply. The read is 1 residue too short to cover the CDR3 end, so that end is filled in from the germline J gene. The chain recombines TRBV26 with TRBJ1-4; D possibly corresponds to TRBD1 (6 bases). Trimming stripped 4 bases from V and 5 bases from J, with 14 bases between. The germline gives CDR1 KGHPV, CDR2 FQNQEV (reference sequence). CDR3 length equals 15 residues. The CDR3 DNA, read in part, is TGTGCCAGCAGTCCCCCGGGGGGCAGGAACGAAAGATTATTT. Translation: CASSPPGGRNERLF. The full CDR3 protein is CASSPPGGRNERLFF.

In its sample, this clone was seen a few times. Gene names are mouse gene names. Read coverage stops 1 residue before the CDR3 terminus; the germline J gene supplies the remainder. This chain uses TRBV5 with TRBJ2-3, with D hard to call. The germline CDR1 and CDR2 sequences are LGHNA and YNLKQL (reference sequence). This CDR3 is built from 14 residues. V was clipped by 0 bases and J by 2 bases, with 6 bases between them. CDR3 sequence reads: CASSQDSVAETLYF. The DNA read from the CDR3 is TGTGCCAGCAGCCAAGACTCTGTTGCAGAAACGCTGTAT.

About this clone itself: Gene names and germline refer to mouse. CDR3 protein: CASSLPDSGNTLYF. CDR3 DNA, as far as it was read: TGTGCCAGCAGTCTGCCAGATTCTGGAAATACGCTCTAT. The V call is TRBV26, the J call TRBJ1-3; the D is unclear. Coverage ceases 1 residue before the CDR3 finishes, and the germline J gene fills in the end. There are 14 residues in the CDR3. The V and J ends lost 2 bases and 0 bases respectively, with 5 bases between them. Germline assignment: CDR1 KGHPV and CDR2 FQNQEV (reference sequence).

The table lists this clone with a count of one. The gene names here belong to mouse. The read finishes 1 residue shy of the CDR3 end, and the germline J gene is used to complete it. The J gene is TRBJ2-4, the V gene TRBV26; D may be TRBD1 or TRBD2 (7 bases each). The CDR3 has 16 residues. Looked up from germline, CDR1 is KGHPV and CDR2 is FQNQEV (reference sequence). Trimming removed 2 bases from V and 1 base from J, with 13 bases in between. Incomplete CDR3 DNA: TGTGCCAGCAGTCTGGTCCCAGGGGGGGGTCAAAACACCTTGTAC. Its translation: CASSLVPGGGQNTLY. The whole CDR3 reads CASSLVPGGGQNTLYF.

This clone has just a few counts. The gene names here belong to mouse. The read ends 1 residue before the CDR3 terminus; that terminus is restored from the germline J gene. The chain couples TRBV16 to TRBJ1-3; no clear D. Germline V CDR1 and CDR2: SGHSA, FRNQAP. The CDR3 is 14 residues long. V was cut by 4 bases and J by 0 bases, with 7 bases left in between. CDR3 region: CASSSTNSGNTLYF. The DNA read from the CDR3 is TGTGCAAGCAGCTCGACAAATTCTGGAAATACGCTCTAT.

This clone was seen a handful of times. The germline and genes are mouse ones. The sequenced fragment ends 1 residue before the CDR3 boundary, so the rest is inferred from the germline J gene. This chain uses TRBV13-3 with TRBJ2-3; maybe TRBD2 (5 bases). CDR1 and CDR2 from the germline V gene are NNHDY and SYVADS. V lost 4 bases to trimming and J lost 2 bases, with 11 bases between them. CDR3 length: 14 residues. CDR3 protein: CASSPGSVAETLYF. Partial CDR3 DNA: TGTGCCAGCAGTCCTGGGTCTGTTGCAGAAACGCTGTAT.

Comment on this clone: Mouse germline and gene names are used. The read terminates 1 residue before the CDR3 end, so the remaining end is supplied by the germline J gene. The chain is built from TRBV13-2 and TRBJ2-2, with 11 nucleotides matching TRBD2. CDR3 size: 15 residues. CDR1 is NNHNN and CDR2 is SYGAGS in the germline V gene (reference sequence). V lost 2 bases, J lost 3 bases, and 0 bases stayed unmatched. The CDR3 is CASGEGLGDTGQLYF. The CDR3 DNA, read in part, is TGTGCCAGCGGTGAGGGACTGGGGGACACCGGGCAGCTCTAC.

This clone has a handful of counts. Gene and germline names: mouse. The sequenced fragment ends 1 residue before the CDR3 boundary, so the rest is inferred from the germline J gene. V is TRBV23 and J is TRBJ2-5; the D segment call TRBD2 is taken from the table without a DNA check. This CDR3 is built from 14 residues. Germline V lookup: CDR1 KGHTA, CDR2 FQNQQP. The chain's CDR3 is CSSTSGGGQDTQYF. CDR3 DNA, as far as it was read: TGCTCCAGCACCTCTGGGGGGGGCCAAGACACCCAGTAC.

To note about this clone: Gene and germline names: mouse. The CDR3 bases that were read are TGCTCCAGCAGTCAATCGGCTGGGGGGGACTATGAACAGTAC. Its protein product is CSSSQSAGGDYEQY. The entire CDR3 sequence reads CSSSQSAGGDYEQYF. The rearrangement links TRBV23 to TRBJ2-7; the table's D call TRBD2 went unverified against the DNA. The read terminates 1 residue ahead of where the CDR3 ends, so the germline J gene completes it. The CDR3 contains 15 residues. Germline CDR1 reads KGHTA; CDR2 reads FQNQQP.

Of note for this clone: The germline and genes are mouse ones. The read falls 1 residue short of the CDR3 end, and the missing part is taken from the germline J gene. The chain joins TRBV26 to TRBJ2-4; no clear D gene. Deletions cut 2 bases from V and 0 bases from J, with 6 bases between. Germline values: CDR1 KGHPV, CDR2 FQNQEV (reference sequence). The CDR3 loop spans 14 amino acids. The CDR3 region is CASSLGVSQNTLYF. The sequenced part of the CDR3 DNA is TGTGCCAGCAGTCTGGGGGTTAGTCAAAACACCTTGTAC. Complete variable domain (other parts from reference TRBV26 and TRBJ2-4): NSKVIQTPRYLVKGQGQKAKMRCIPEKGHPVVFWYQQNKNNEFKFLINFQNQEVLQQIDMTEKRFSAECPSNSPCSLEIQSSEAGDSALYLCASSLGVSQNTLYFGAGTRLSVL.

This clone has just a few counts. The gene names given are mouse names. Read data end 1 residue before the CDR3 end; the end is taken from the germline J gene. The rearrangement joins TRBV26 to TRBJ2-1; the match to TRBD1 covers 7 bases. The germline gives CDR1 KGHPV, CDR2 FQNQEV (reference sequence). J lost 5 bases, V lost 2 bases, and 0 bases had no gene match. This CDR3 has 13 residues. Incomplete CDR3 DNA: TGTGCCAGCAGTCTGACAGGGGATGCTGAGCAGTTC. This encodes CASSLTGDAEQF. From start to end, the CDR3 is CASSLTGDAEQFF.

On this clone itself: The germline and genes are mouse ones. Read data end 1 residue before the CDR3 end; the end is taken from the germline J gene. The J gene is TRBJ2-7, the V gene TRBV12-1; 12 bases fit TRBD2. The CDR3 loop spans 13 amino acids. Germline CDR1 reads SGHSN; CDR2 reads HYEKVE. After removal of 4 bases from V and 6 bases from J, the junction contained 3 bases not matched to a gene. Incomplete CDR3 DNA: TGTGCCAGCTCCCGGGACTGGGGGGCTGAACAGTAC. It translates to CASSRDWGAEQY. The whole CDR3 is CASSRDWGAEQYF.

As for this clone: The genes and germline here are from mouse. The missing CDR3 end, 1 residue past where the read stops, is filled in from the germline J gene. The chain carries TRBV16 and TRBJ1-1; unclear D gene. The CDR3 sequence is 13 residues long. V was pared by 1 base and J by 1 base, with 4 bases between. Germline CDR1 and CDR2: SGHSA and FRNQAP. Incomplete CDR3 DNA: TGTGCAAGCAGCTTAGGACAAAACACAGAAGTCTTC. As protein: CASSLGQNTEVF. The whole CDR3 region reads CASSLGQNTEVFF.

Of note for this clone: Mouse germline and gene names are used. The CDR3 end falls 1 residue outside the read, so it is completed with the germline J gene. Other DNA sequences in this specimen translate into the identical CDR3. V usage is TRBV26 and J usage is TRBJ2-7; D is uncertain. V was trimmed by 3 bases and J by 4 bases, leaving 4 bases between them. The germline V gene encodes CDR1 KGHPV and CDR2 FQNQEV (reference sequence). The CDR3 consists of 11 residues. Incomplete CDR3 DNA: TGTGCCAGCAGTCTTCAGTATGAACAGTAC. This translates into CASSLQYEQY. The whole CDR3 sequence is CASSLQYEQYF.

Worth noting for this clone: Germline and genes: mouse. Read data end 1 residue before the CDR3 end; the end is taken from the germline J gene. V gene TRBV26 combines with J gene TRBJ1-3, with D perhaps matching TRBD1 (5 bases). The CDR3 spans 15 residues. From germline, CDR1 is KGHPV and CDR2 FQNQEV (reference sequence). V lost 5 bases, J lost 0 bases, and 11 bases lay in between. CDR3 in amino acids: CASSSPGLSGNTLYF. The sequenced part of the CDR3 DNA is TGTGCCAGCAGTAGTCCGGGACTTTCTGGAAATACGCTCTAT. Full variable domain (outside the CDR3, taken from reference TRBV26 and TRBJ1-3): NSKVIQTPRYLVKGQGQKAKMRCIPEKGHPVVFWYQQNKNNEFKFLINFQNQEVLQQIDMTEKRFSAECPSNSPCSLEIQSSEAGDSALYLCASSSPGLSGNTLYFGEGSRLIVV.

As to this clone: Mouse gene names and germline throughout. Read sequence stops 1 residue before the CDR3 end, and the germline J gene provides the missing end. The chain joins TRBV3 to TRBJ2-2; the match to TRBD2 covers 7 bases. Trimming at V came to 6 bases and at J to 2 bases, leaving 3 bases not matched to a gene. Looked up from germline, CDR1 is SNHLY and CDR2 is FYNGKV (reference sequence). This CDR3 contains 14 residues. CDR3 in amino acids: CASSRTGNTGQLYF. CDR3 DNA (partial): TGTGCCAGCAGTCGGACTGGCAACACCGGGCAGCTCTAC.

There are a few counts of this clone. Gene names and germline match the mouse. The read ends 1 residue shy of where the CDR3 ends; the end is completed using the germline J gene. This chain joins TRBV13-2 and TRBJ2-4; 8 nucleotides agree with TRBD2. Germline V gene sequence: CDR1 NNHNN, CDR2 SYGAGS (reference sequence). This CDR3 is built from 14 residues. The J segment lost 1 base and the V segment lost 4 bases, leaving 2 bases of the junction unmatched. CDR3 bases read: TGTGCCAGCGGTCAGACTGGGGGTCAAAACACCTTGTAC. Translated: CASGQTGGQNTLY. The CDR3, in full, reads CASGQTGGQNTLYF.

Remarks on this clone: Mouse gene names and germline throughout. The CDR3 DNA, read in part, is TGTGCCAGCAGTTTGGACGGGTATGAACAGTAC. Its protein is CASSLDGYEQY. The full CDR3 reads CASSLDGYEQYF. The chain employs TRBV15 and TRBJ2-7; no clear D. With the read ending 1 residue before the CDR3 end, the germline J gene is used to fill in that end. V dropped 3 bases and J dropped 4 bases, with 7 bases sitting between them. This CDR3 has 12 residues. CDR1 is SGHND, CDR2 FRSKSL, per germline.

As for this clone: Gene names and germline refer to mouse. The sequence runs out 1 residue before the end of the CDR3; the remainder is reconstructed from the germline J gene. V is TRBV24 and J is TRBJ2-2; 7 nucleotides match TRBD1. The germline CDR1 and CDR2 sequences are KGHTA and FRNEEI. V was pared by 4 bases and J by 5 bases, with 4 bases of the junction left unmatched. The CDR3 contains 14 residues. The chain's CDR3 is CASSPTGRTGQLYF. CDR3 DNA (partial): TGTGCCAGCAGTCCGACAGGGAGGACCGGGCAGCTCTAC.

Details on this clone: The genes are named according to mouse. The read halts 1 residue ahead of the CDR3 end, with the missing end drawn from the germline J gene. The genes are TRBV31 and TRBJ2-7, with D perhaps assigned TRBD1 or TRBD2 (7 bases each). Germline V gene sequence: CDR1 GKSSPN, CDR2 SITVG. Trimming left V 0 bases short and J 4 bases short, with 10 bases between. This CDR3 spans 13 amino acids. CDR3 sequence reads: CAWSLQGGYEQYF. Partial CDR3 DNA: TGTGCCTGGAGTCTTCAGGGGGGGTATGAACAGTAC. The full variable domain, with the rest looked up from reference TRBV31 and TRBJ2-7, is AQTIHQWPVAEIKAVGSPLSLGCTIKGKSSPNLYWYWQATGGTLQQLFYSITVGQVESVVQLNLSASRPKDDQFILSTEKLLLSHSGFYLCAWSLQGGYEQYFGPGTRLTVL.

Concerning this clone: Gene names and germline refer to mouse. The observed sequence ends 1 residue before the CDR3 terminus, with the missing tail filled in from the germline J gene. V is TRBV26 and J is TRBJ1-1; no clear D. This CDR3 spans 11 amino acids. Germline V CDR1 and CDR2: KGHPV, FQNQEV (reference sequence). V was pared by 2 bases and J by 5 bases, with 3 bases between. This CDR3 is CASSLETEVFF. CDR3 DNA, as far as it was read: TGTGCCAGCAGTCTGGAGACAGAAGTCTTC.

On this clone itself: Gene and germline names: mouse. The read falls 1 residue short of the CDR3 end, and the missing part is taken from the germline J gene. The V gene is TRBV26, the J gene TRBJ1-6; D is possibly TRBD1 (5 bases). TRBJ1-6 is sorted into the ORF group, with uncertain function. Germline V gene sequence: CDR1 KGHPV, CDR2 FQNQEV (reference sequence). The CDR3 runs 14 residues. V lost 3 bases, J lost 4 bases, and 7 bases lay in between. The CDR3 region is CASSLDRYNSPLYF. Partial CDR3 DNA: TGTGCCAGCAGTCTCGACAGATATAATTCGCCCCTCTAC.

This clone was seen more than once but under ten times. Germline and genes here are mouse. The read halts 1 residue ahead of the CDR3 end, with the missing end drawn from the germline J gene. The chain employs TRBV12-2 and TRBJ2-7; 7 nucleotides match TRBD2. CDR1 and CDR2 from the germline V gene are SGHLS and HYDKME. J was trimmed by 1 base and V by 2 bases; bases with no gene match: 4. The CDR3 totals 14 residues. The sequenced CDR3 bases are TGTGCCAGCTCTCCCTCACTGGGGTCCTATGAACAGTAC. It yields the protein CASSPSLGSYEQY. The whole CDR3 protein reads CASSPSLGSYEQYF.

On this clone itself: Here the gene names and germline are mouse. The sequence runs out 1 residue before the end of the CDR3; the remainder is reconstructed from the germline J gene. This sequence joins TRBV29 and TRBJ2-3; tentative D call: TRBD1 (6 bases). This CDR3 is 16 amino acids long. V was shortened by 0 bases and J by 1 base, with 11 bases between the two germline ends. Germline V gene sequence: CDR1 MSHET, CDR2 SYDVDS. CDR3 DNA, as far as it was read: TGTGCTAGCAGTTTATCGGGGGACATGGGTGCAGAAACGCTGTAT. Amino acid sequence: CASSLSGDMGAETLY. The entire CDR3 protein reads CASSLSGDMGAETLYF.